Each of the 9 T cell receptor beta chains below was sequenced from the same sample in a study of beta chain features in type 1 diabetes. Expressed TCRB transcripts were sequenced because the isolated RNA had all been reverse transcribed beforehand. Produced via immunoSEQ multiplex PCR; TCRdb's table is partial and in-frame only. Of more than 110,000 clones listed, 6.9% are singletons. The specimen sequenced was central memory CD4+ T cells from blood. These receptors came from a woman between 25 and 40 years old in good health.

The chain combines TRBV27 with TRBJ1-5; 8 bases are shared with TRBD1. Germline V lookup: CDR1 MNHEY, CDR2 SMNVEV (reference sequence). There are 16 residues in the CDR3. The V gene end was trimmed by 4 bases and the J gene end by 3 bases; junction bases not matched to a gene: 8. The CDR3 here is CASSSTQGDFNQPQHF. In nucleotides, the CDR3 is TGTGCCAGCAGTTCAACACAGGGGGACTTCAATCAGCCCCAGCATTTT.

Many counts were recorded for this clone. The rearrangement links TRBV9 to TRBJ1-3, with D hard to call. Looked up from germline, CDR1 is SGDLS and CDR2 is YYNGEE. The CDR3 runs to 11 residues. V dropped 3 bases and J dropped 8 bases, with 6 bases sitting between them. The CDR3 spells CASSARDTIYF. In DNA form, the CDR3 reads TGTGCCAGCAGCGCACGGGACACCATATATTTT.

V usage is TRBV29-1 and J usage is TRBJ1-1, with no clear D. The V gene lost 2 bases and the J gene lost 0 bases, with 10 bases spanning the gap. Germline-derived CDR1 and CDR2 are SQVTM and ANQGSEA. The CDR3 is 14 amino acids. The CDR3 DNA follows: TGCAGCGTTGAAAGTCCAGATATGAACACTGAAGCTTTCTTT. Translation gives CSVESPDMNTEAFF.

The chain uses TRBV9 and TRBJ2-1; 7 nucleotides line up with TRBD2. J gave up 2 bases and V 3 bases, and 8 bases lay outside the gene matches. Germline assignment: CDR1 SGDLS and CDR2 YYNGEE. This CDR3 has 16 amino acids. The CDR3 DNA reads TGTGCCAGCAGCGCGGGGAGGGGTCGCCCCTACAATGAGCAGTTCTTC. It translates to CASSAGRGRPYNEQFF.

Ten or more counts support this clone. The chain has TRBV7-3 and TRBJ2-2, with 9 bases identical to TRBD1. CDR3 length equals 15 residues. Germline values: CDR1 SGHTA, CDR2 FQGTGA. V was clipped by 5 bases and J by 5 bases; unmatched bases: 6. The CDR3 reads CASSKGQGSTGELFF. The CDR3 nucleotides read TGTGCCAGCAGCAAGGGACAGGGCAGTACCGGGGAGCTGTTTTTT. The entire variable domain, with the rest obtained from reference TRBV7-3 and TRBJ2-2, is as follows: GAGVSQTPSNKVTEKGKYVELRCDPISGHTALYWYRQSLGQGPEFLIYFQGTGAADDSGLPNDRFFAVRPEGSVSTLKIQRTERGDSAVYLCASSKGQGSTGELFFGEGSRLTVL.

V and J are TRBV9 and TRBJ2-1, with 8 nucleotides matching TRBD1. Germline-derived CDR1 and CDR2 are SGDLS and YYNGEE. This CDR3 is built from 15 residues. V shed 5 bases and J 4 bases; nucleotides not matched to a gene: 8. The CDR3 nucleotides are TGTGCCAGCAGAGGACAGGGATCTTTTTACAATGAGCAGTTCTTC. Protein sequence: CASRGQGSFYNEQFF.

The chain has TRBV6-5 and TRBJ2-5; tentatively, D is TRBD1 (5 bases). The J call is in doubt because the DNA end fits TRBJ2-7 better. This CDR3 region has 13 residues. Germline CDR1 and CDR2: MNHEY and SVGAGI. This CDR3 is CASSADRFYEQYF. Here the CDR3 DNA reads TGTGCCAGCAGTGCTGACAGATTCTACGAGCAGTACTTC.

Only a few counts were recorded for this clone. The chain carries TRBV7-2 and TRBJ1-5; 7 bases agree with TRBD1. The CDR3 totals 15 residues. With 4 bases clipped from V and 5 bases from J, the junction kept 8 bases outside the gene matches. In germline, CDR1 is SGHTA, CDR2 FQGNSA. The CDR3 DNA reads TGTGCCAGCAGCTCCTCGATGGACAGGCATCAGCCCCAGCATTTT. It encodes CASSSSMDRHQPQHF.

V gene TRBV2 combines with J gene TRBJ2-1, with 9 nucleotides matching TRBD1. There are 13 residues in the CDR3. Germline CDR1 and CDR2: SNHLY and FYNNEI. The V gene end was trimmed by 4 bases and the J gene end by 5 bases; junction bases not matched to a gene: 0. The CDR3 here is CASSGTGDNEQFF. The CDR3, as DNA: TGTGCCAGCAGTGGGACAGGGGACAATGAGCAGTTCTTC.